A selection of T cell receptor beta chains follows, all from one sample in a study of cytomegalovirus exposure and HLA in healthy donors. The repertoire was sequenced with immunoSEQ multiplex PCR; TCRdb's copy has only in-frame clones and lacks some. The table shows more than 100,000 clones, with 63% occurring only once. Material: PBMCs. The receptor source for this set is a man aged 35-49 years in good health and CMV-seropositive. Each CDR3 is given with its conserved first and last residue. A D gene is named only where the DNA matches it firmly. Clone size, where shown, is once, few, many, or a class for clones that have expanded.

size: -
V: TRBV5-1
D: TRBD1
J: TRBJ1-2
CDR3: CASSLWSGGDYGYTF
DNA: TGCGCCAGCAGCTTGTGGTCAGGGGGCGACTATGGCTACACCTTC

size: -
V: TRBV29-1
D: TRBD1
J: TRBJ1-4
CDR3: CSATGGREKLFF
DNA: TGCAGCGCGACAGGGGGACGTGAAAAACTGTTTTTT

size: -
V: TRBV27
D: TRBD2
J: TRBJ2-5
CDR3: CASSLGTSGTQYF
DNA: TGTGCCAGCAGTCTAGGGACTAGCGGGACCCAGTACTTC

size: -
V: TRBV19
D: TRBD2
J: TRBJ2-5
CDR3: CASSVGTSLQETQYF
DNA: TGTGCCAGTAGTGTCGGGACTAGCCTACAAGAGACCCAGTACTTC

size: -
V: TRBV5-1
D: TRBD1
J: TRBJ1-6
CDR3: CASSWTGGAYSPLHF
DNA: TGCGCCAGCAGCTGGACAGGGGGCGCGTATTCACCCCTCCACTTT

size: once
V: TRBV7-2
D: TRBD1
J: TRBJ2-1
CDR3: CASSPTSPGQGAREQFF
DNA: TGTGCCAGCAGCCCGACATCTCCGGGACAGGGGGCGCGTGAGCAGTTCTTC

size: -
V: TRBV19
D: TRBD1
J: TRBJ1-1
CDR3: CASSKLRDRRNTEAFF
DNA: TGTGCCAGTAGTAAATTACGGGACAGGAGAAACACTGAAGCTTTCTTT

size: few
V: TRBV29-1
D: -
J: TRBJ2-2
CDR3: CSVSLRVTGELFF
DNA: TGCAGCGTTTCGTTGCGGGTCACCGGGGAGCTGTTTTTT

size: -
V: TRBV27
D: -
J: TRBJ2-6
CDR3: CASSLQGANVLTF
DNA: TGTGCCAGCAGTTTACAGGGGGCCAACGTCCTGACTTTC

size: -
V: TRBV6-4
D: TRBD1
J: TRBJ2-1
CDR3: CASSRQGAAYNEQFF
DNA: TGTGCCAGCAGTCGACAGGGGGCGGCCTACAATGAGCAGTTCTTC

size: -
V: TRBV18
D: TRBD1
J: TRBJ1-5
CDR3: CASTTGQGALQPQHF
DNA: TGTGCCAGCACGACGGGACAGGGGGCTTTACAGCCCCAGCATTTT

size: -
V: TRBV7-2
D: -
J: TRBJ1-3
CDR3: CASSFGSGNTIYF
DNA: TGTGCCAGCAGCTTTGGCTCGGGAAACACCATATATTTT

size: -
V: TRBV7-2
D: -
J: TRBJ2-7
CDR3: CASSPQGLGAQYEQYF
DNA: TGTGCCAGCAGCCCCCAGGGCCTGGGCGCACAGTACGAGCAGTACTTC

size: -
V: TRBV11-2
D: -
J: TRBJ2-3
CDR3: CASSPLGSSTDTQYF
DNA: TGTGCCAGCAGCCCACTGGGGAGTAGCACAGATACGCAGTATTTT

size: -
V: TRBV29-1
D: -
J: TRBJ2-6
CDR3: CSVEGGSGANVLTF
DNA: TGCAGCGTTGAGGGGGGATCTGGGGCCAACGTCCTGACTTTC

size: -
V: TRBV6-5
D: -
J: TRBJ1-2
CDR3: CASSYLDRANYGYTF
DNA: TGTGCCAGCAGTTACTTGGACAGAGCTAACTATGGCTACACCTTC

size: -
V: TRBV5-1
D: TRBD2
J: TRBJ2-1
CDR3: CASSLSSGRAMLNEQFF
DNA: TGCGCCAGCAGCTTGAGTAGCGGGAGGGCCATGTTAAATGAGCAGTTCTTC

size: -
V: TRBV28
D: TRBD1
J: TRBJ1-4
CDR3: CASSSGGAEKLFF
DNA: TGTGCCAGCAGTTCAGGGGGTGCTGAAAAACTGTTTTTT

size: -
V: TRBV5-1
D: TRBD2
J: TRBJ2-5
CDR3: CASSRSSGRQETQYF
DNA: TGCGCCAGCAGCCGCTCGAGCGGGAGGCAAGAGACCCAGTACTTC

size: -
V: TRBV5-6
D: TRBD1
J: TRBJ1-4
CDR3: CASSLPGTGRATREKLFF
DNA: TGTGCCAGCAGCCTGCCCGGGACAGGGAGAGCAACTCGCGAAAAACTGTTTTTT

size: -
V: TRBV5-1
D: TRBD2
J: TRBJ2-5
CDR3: CASSPGTSGSEETQYF
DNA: TGCGCCAGCAGCCCCGGGACTAGCGGGAGTGAAGAGACCCAGTACTTC

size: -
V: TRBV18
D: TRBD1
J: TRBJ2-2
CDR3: CASSPPNFLTGAPNTGELFF
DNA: TGTGCCAGCTCACCACCAAACTTTCTGACAGGGGCCCCGAACACCGGGGAGCTGTTTTTT

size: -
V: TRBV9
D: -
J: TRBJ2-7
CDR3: CASSASGIGYEQYF
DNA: TGTGCCAGCAGCGCCTCAGGGATAGGTTACGAGCAGTACTTC

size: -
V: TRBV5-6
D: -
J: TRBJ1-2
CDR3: CASSLATRPNYGYTF
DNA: TGTGCCAGCAGCTTGGCCACCAGGCCCAACTATGGCTACACCTTC

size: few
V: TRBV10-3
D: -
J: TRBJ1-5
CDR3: CAISDPRANNQPQHF
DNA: TGTGCCATCAGTGATCCCAGGGCGAACAATCAGCCCCAGCATTTT

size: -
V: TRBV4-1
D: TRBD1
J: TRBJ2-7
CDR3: CASSRTTKGQGTYEQYF
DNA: TGCGCCAGCAGTCGAACGACAAAGGGACAGGGGACCTACGAGCAGTACTTC

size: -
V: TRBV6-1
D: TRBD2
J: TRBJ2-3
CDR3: CASALAGGTDTQYF
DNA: TGTGCCAGCGCGCTAGCGGGGGGCACAGATACGCAGTATTTT

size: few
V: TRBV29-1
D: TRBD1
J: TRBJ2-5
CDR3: CSVATGVQETQYF
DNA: TGCAGCGTTGCCACAGGGGTCCAAGAGACCCAGTACTTC

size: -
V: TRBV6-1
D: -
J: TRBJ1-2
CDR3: CASSEGPSTIYGYTF
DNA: TGTGCCAGCAGTGAAGGTCCCTCCACAATCTATGGCTACACCTTC

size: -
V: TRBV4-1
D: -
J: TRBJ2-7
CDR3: CASSPGGAPYEQYF
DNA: TGCGCCAGCAGCCCGGGTGGAGCCCCCTACGAGCAGTACTTC

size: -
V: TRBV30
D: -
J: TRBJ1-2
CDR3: CAWTRDTTGGYTF
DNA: TGTGCCTGGACTCGGGACACTACGGGGGGCTACACCTTC

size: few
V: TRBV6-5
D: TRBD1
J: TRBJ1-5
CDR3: CASSDTGDQPQHF
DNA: TGTGCCAGCAGCGATACAGGGGATCAGCCCCAGCATTTT

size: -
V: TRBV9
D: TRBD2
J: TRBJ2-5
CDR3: CASSVAAGGQAETQYF
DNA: TGTGCCAGCAGCGTAGCCGCGGGGGGTCAGGCGGAGACCCAGTACTTC

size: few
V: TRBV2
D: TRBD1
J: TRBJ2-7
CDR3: CAGGADRGPGEQYF
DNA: TGTGCCGGGGGGGCGGACAGGGGGCCCGGCGAGCAGTACTTC

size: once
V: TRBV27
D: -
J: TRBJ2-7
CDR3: CASSVGLSSYEQYF
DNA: TGTGCCAGCAGTGTGGGACTTAGCTCCTACGAGCAGTACTTC

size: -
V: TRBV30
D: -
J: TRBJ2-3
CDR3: CAWSGLDGVGDTQYF
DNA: TGTGCCTGGAGTGGATTGGACGGGGTGGGAGATACGCAGTATTTT

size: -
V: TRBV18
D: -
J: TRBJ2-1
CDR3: CASSPLAAPNNEQFF
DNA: TGTGCCAGCTCACCACTAGCGGCGCCAAACAATGAGCAGTTCTTC

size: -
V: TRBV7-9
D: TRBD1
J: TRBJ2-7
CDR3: CASSPRTGLHEQYF
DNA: TGTGCCAGCAGCCCAAGGACAGGGCTCCACGAGCAGTACTTC

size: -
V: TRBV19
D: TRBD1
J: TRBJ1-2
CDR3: CASSIPWREPGQGVGGYTF
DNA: TGTGCCAGTAGTATCCCCTGGAGGGAACCGGGACAGGGTGTTGGCGGCTACACCTTC

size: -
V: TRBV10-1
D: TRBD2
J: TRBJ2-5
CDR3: CASSRLAGETQYF
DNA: TGCGCCAGCAGTAGACTAGCTGGGGAGACCCAGTACTTC

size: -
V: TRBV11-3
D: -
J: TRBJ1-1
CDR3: CASSLFSNTEAFF
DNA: TGTGCCAGCAGCCTCTTCAGTAACACTGAAGCTTTCTTT

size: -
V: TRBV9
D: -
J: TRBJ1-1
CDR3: CASSVGGQNTEAFF
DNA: TGTGCCAGCAGCGTAGGAGGCCAGAACACTGAAGCTTTCTTT

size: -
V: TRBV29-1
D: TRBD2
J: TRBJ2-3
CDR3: CSVEGTSGSTDTQYF
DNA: TGCAGCGTTGAAGGGACTAGCGGAAGCACAGATACGCAGTATTTT

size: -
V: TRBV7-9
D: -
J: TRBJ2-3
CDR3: CASSQDSSTDTQYF
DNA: TGTGCCAGCAGTCAAGACTCTAGCACAGATACGCAGTATTTT

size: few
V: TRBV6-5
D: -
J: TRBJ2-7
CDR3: CASSYFGTGTSYEQYF
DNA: TGTGCCAGCAGTTACTTTGGGACAGGGACTAGCTACGAGCAGTACTTC

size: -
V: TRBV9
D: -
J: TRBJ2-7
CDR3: CASSVDLVSYEQYF
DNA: TGTGCCAGCAGCGTAGACCTAGTCTCCTACGAGCAGTACTTC

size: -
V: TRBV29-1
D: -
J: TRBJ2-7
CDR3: CSVGQLDEQYF
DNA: TGCAGCGTCGGACAGCTCGACGAGCAGTACTTC